This is a list of T cell receptor beta chains from one sample in a study of T-cell memory formation after mild COVID-19. TCRdb reprocessed the 5' RACE reads via MiXCR and lists one record per CDR3 protein. The repertoire consists of 550,000 to 700,000 distinct CDR3 sequences, with approximately 18% occurring once and the leading ten covering 12%. Specimen: PBMCs or a T cell subset sorted from them (not recorded which). The receptors were sampled from an adult woman who had mild COVID-19 (a few samples of this study predate the infection). Cell type and time point are not known. CDR3s include the opening cysteine and the closing phenylalanine or tryptophan. A row's size may be missing; if present it is once, few, many or a size class.

length | J | size | V | CDR3
16 | TRBJ2-3 | many | TRBV9 | CASSVAGTSGGDTQYF
13 | TRBJ2-1 | few | TRBV20-1 | CSARETSRSEQFF
15 | TRBJ2-7 | few | TRBV14 | CASSQDLGLAYEQYF
15 | TRBJ2-7 | . | TRBV6-6 | CASSSEGQGRREQYF
17 | TRBJ2-2 | . | TRBV19 | CASSRTGLAMNTGELFF
14 | TRBJ1-2 | few | TRBV7-9 | CASSPGHSNYGYTF
12 | TRBJ1-2 | . | TRBV5-5 | CASSLGDSGYTF
13 | TRBJ2-7 | few | TRBV7-9 | CASSVEPVWEQYF
15 | TRBJ2-1 | . | TRBV7-6 | CASSLGTTSGNEQFF
14 | TRBJ2-1 | few | TRBV27 | CASSFRATYNEQFF
15 | TRBJ2-2 | few | TRBV10-3 | CAISGVQGATGELFF
16 | TRBJ2-5 | many | TRBV7-2 | CASSLVFTGGEAAQYF
13 | TRBJ2-1 | few | TRBV12-3/TRBV12-4 | CASRQTPYNEQFF
15 | TRBJ2-1 | . | TRBV12-3/TRBV12-4 | CASSSKLAGGNEQFF
11 | TRBJ1-1 | . | TRBV30 | CAWSFGTEAFF
13 | TRBJ1-5 | . | TRBV2 | CASKTDSNQPQHF
15 | TRBJ1-1 | few | TRBV6-5 | CASSKQGAVNTEAFF
15 | TRBJ1-1 | few | TRBV3-1 | CASSPLDSPITEAFF
12 | TRBJ1-1 | . | TRBV20-1 | CRPTAGNTEAFF
17 | TRBJ2-1 | few | TRBV7-2 | CASSLFRGQGMVYEQFF
15 | TRBJ2-1 | many | TRBV7-3 | CASSFSSGIYNEQFF
14 | TRBJ1-1 | many | TRBV5-6 | CASSWGRGNTEAFF
13 | TRBJ2-7 | few | TRBV24-1 | CATSDRLAREQYF
14 | TRBJ1-5 | . | TRBV20-1 | CSARRQGFNQPQHF
12 | TRBJ1-1 | few | TRBV29-1 | CSVERMNTEAFF
19 | TRBJ1-5 | few | TRBV4-1 | CASSQDGVVRTLGNQPQHF
17 | TRBJ1-1 | . | TRBV12-3/TRBV12-4 | CASRLDSLVEMNTEAFF
13 | TRBJ1-5 | . | TRBV6-1 | CATKDRLGQPQHF
16 | TRBJ1-5 | . | TRBV6-9 | CASSSTSRGANQPQHF
13 | TRBJ2-7 | few | TRBV25-1 | CASSRGLPYEQYF
18 | TRBJ2-4 | few | TRBV21-1 | CASSSRRGGRLLENIQYF
13 | TRBJ1-5 | . | TRBV7-9 | CASSLTDSQPQHF
13 | TRBJ2-7 | . | TRBV5-1 | CASSLRTEYEQYF
15 | TRBJ2-1 | few | TRBV29-1 | CSVEEGGRPYNEQFF
13 | TRBJ1-4 | . | TRBV7-2 | CASSSGTWEKLFF
17 | TRBJ2-1 | . | TRBV16 | CATLPSGGISLYNEQFF
15 | TRBJ2-3 | few | TRBV7-9 | CASSPPVGPTDTQYF
15 | TRBJ2-5 | few | TRBV3-1 | CASSQVAGGGETQYF
13 | TRBJ2-1 | . | TRBV10-3 | CAISDRGSNEQFF
14 | TRBJ2-3 | many | TRBV7-2 | CASRTGQGTDTQYF
13 | TRBJ2-5 | . | TRBV19 | CASSGGQMETQYF
15 | TRBJ2-7 | few | TRBV5-1 | CASSLTLAGDYEQYF
13 | TRBJ1-2 | few | TRBV6-5 | CASSYSAGNGYTF
13 | TRBJ2-1 | . | TRBV24-1 | CATSLLGTGEQFF
19 | TRBJ2-7 | few | TRBV5-1 | CASSPRDGREKAGFYEQYF
14 | TRBJ2-7 | . | TRBV6-6 | CASRVTDPFYEQYF
15 | TRBJ1-1 | . | TRBV10-3 | CAISESWIKDTEAFF